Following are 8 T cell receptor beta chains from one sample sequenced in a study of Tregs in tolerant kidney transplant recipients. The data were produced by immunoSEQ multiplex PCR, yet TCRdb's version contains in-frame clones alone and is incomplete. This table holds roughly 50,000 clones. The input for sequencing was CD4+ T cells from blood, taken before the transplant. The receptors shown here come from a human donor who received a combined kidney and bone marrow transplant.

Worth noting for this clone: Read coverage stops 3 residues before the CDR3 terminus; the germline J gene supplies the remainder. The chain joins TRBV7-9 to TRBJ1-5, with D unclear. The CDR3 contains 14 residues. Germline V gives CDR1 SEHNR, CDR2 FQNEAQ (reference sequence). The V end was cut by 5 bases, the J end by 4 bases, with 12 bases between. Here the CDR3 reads CASSEGWSNQPQHF. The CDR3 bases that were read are TGTGCCAGCAGCGAAGGTTGGTCTAATCAGCCC.

Partial CDR3 DNA: TGTGCCAGCAGCTTCCGGGGTAGCAATCAGCCC. It is translated as CASSFRGSNQP. The entire CDR3 sequence reads CASSFRGSNQPQHF. V usage is TRBV7-8 and J usage is TRBJ1-5, with no clear D. The CDR3 end is not reached by the read, which stops 3 residues before it; the germline J gene fills it in. The CDR3 has 14 residues. Trimming removed 3 bases at V and 0 bases at J, with 6 bases between. Germline CDR1 reads SGHVS; CDR2 reads FQNEAQ.

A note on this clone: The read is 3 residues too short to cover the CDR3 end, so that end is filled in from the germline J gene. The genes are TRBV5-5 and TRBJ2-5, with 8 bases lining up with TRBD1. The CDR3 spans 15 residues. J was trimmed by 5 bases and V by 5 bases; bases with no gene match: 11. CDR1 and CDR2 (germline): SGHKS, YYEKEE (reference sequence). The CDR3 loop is CASSSTTGALETQYF. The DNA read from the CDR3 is TGTGCCAGCAGTTCGACGACAGGGGCCCTCGAGACC.

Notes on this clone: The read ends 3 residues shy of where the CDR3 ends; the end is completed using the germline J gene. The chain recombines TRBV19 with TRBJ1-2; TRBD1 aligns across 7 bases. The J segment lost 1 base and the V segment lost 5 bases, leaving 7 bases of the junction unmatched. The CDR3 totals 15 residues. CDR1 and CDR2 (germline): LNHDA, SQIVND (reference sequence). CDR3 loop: CASSQQGTVNYGYTF. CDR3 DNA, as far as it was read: TGTGCCAGTAGTCAACAGGGGACTGTTAACTATGGC.

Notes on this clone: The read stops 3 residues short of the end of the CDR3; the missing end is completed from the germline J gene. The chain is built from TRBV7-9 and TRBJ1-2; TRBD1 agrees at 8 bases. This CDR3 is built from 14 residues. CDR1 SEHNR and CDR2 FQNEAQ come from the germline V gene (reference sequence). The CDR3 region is CASSSRTGRMGYTF. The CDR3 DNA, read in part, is TGTGCCAGCAGCTCGCGGACAGGGAGGATGGGC. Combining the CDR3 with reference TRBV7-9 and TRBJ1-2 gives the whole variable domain DTGVSQNPRHKITKRGQNVTFRCDPISEHNRLYWYRQTLGQGPEFLTYFQNEAQLEKSRLLSDRFSAERPKGSFSTLEIQRTEQGDSAMYLCASSSRTGRMGYTFGSGTRLTVV.

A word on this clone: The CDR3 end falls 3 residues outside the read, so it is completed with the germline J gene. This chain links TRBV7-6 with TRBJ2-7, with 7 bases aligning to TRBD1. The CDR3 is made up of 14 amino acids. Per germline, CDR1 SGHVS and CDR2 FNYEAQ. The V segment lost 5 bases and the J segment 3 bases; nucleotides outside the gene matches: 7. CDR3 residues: CASSPRQGDYEQYF. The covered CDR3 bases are TGTGCCAGCAGCCCCCGACAGGGAGACTACGAG.

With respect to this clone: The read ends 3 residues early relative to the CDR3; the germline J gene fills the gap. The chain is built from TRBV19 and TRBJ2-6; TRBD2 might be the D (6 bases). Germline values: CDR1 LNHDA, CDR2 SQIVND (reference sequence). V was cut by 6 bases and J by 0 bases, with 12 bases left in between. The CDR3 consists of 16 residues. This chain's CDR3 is CASRKLRDSGANVLTF. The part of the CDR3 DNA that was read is TGTGCCAGTAGGAAGCTGCGGGACTCTGGGGCCAACGTC.

CDR3 DNA, as far as it was read: TGTGCCAGCAGCTTAGAGGGTGGTGAG. Translating it yields CASSLEGGE. The entire CDR3 sequence reads CASSLEGGEQFF. This chain connects TRBV7-2 to TRBJ2-1; D call uncertain. The read ends 3 residues shy of where the CDR3 ends; the end is completed using the germline J gene. CDR1 is SGHTA and CDR2 is FQGNSA in the germline V gene. The V and J ends lost 1 base and 9 bases respectively, with 7 bases between them. The CDR3 is 12 residues long. The complete variable domain, with remaining parts taken from reference TRBV7-2 and TRBJ2-1, reads GAGVSQSPSNKVTEKGKDVELRCDPISGHTALYWYRQSLGQGLEFLIYFQGNSAPDKSGLPSDRFSAERTGGSVSTLTIQRTQQEDSAVYLCASSLEGGEQFFGPGTRLTVL.